This T cell receptor (beta chain) comes out of a study of breast tumors, draining lymph nodes, adjacent tissues. Points from the study as a whole: Tumor and nontumor repertoires were significantly more similar in luminal-like than in basal-like breast cancer.

Samples came from axillary lymph nodes draining the breast cancer. This clonotype appeared once. The target antigen is unknown. Using its own MiXCR run on the multiplex PCR reads, TCRdb lists one record per CDR3 protein. The sample records 250,000 or so distinct CDR3 sequences, under 35% being singletons. Trimming cost V 2 bases and J 0 bases; bases outside gene matches: 3. This CDR3 is 15 amino acids long. Germline V gene lookup returns CDR1 SGHRS and CDR2 YFSETQ. The TCR originated in a female donor with breast cancer. Some clones in this sample may be carry-over from other donors' samples. The sequenced sample consisted of axillary lymph node tissue. V gene TRBV5-1 combines with J gene TRBJ1-2; 8 bases align to TRBD1. This CDR3 is CASSFGQGANYGYTF. CDR3 in DNA: TGCGCCAGCAGCTTCGGACAGGGTGCTAACTATGGCTACACCTTC.